This TCR beta chain came from a study of cytomegalovirus exposure and HLA in healthy donors. In regard to this clone: Its matching antigen is unknown.

Germline assignment: CDR1 SEHNR and CDR2 FQNEAQ (reference sequence). The CDR3 consists of 12 residues. Trimming shortened V by 2 bases and J by 8 bases, and 9 bases separated the two germline ends. PCR used 60 Vbeta primers and 13 Jbeta primers. The assay was immunoSEQ multiplex PCR, and TCRdb's table has in-frame clones only and misses some. The repertoire includes about 170,000 clones, about 85% of them detected once, and more than 2% sits in the top ten. Findings and caveats of the study: The study flagged about 150 TCR beta chains as cytomegalovirus-associated.

The sequenced sample was PBMCs. The V and J genes are TRBV7-9 and TRBJ1-1; D gene ambiguous. The receptor's source is a man aged 18 to 35 in good health and CMV-seropositive. The CDR3: CASSLRGSEAFF. As DNA, the CDR3 is TGTGCCAGCAGCTTACGGGGATCAGAAGCTTTCTTT.